Sequencing of this TCR beta chain was carried out in a study of T cells in tumors after PD-1 blockade. Repertoires were generated with immunoSEQ multiplex PCR, while TCRdb's copy carries only in-frame clones and drops some. The data hold 11,000 or so clones, with roughly 63% observed a single time. The CDR3 has 14 amino acids. CDR1 LNHDA and CDR2 SQIVND come from the germline V gene (reference sequence). After removal of 6 bases from V and 5 bases from J, the junction contained 7 bases not matched to a gene. This clonotype was sampled from a human donor with basal cell carcinoma. The starting material was tumor tissue, obtained before anti-PD-1 treatment. V gene TRBV19 combines with J gene TRBJ1-2; 9 nucleotides agree with TRBD1. The DNA of the CDR3 is TGTGCCAGTAGGAGGACAGGGGATTGGTATGGCTACACCTTC. Translation gives CASRRTGDWYGYTF.